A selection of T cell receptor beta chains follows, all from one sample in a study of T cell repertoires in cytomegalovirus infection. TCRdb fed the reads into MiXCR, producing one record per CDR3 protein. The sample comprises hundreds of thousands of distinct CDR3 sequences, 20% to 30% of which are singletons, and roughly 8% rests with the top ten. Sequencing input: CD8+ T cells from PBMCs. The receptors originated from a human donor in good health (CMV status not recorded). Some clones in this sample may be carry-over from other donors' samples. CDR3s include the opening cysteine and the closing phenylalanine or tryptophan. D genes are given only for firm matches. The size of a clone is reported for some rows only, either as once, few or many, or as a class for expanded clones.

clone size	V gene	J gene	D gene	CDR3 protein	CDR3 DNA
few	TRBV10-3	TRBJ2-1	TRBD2	CAIRGGTAAYNEQFF	TGTGCCATCAGGGGGGGGACCGCGGCCTACAATGAGCAGTTCTTC
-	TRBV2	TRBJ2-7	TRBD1	CASRQDRASHPYEQYF	TGTGCCAGCAGACAGGACAGGGCAAGTCACCCCTACGAGCAGTACTTC
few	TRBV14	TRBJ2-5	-	CASSEVTGAQETQYF	TGTGCCAGCAGCGAAGTGACAGGTGCCCAAGAGACCCAGTACTTC
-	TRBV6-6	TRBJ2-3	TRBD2	CASSYLASGGTDTQYF	TGTGCCAGCAGTTATTTGGCTAGCGGGGGAACAGATACGCAGTATTTT
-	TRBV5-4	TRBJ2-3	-	CASSFATGGTDTQYF	TGTGCCAGCAGCTTTGCCACGGGGGGCACAGATACGCAGTATTTT
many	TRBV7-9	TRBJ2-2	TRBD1	CASSLGQPNTGELFF	TGTGCCAGCAGCTTGGGACAGCCGAACACCGGGGAGCTGTTTTTT
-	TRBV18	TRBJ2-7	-	CASSPSDSYEQYF	TGTGCCAGCTCACCAAGCGATTCCTACGAGCAGTACTTC
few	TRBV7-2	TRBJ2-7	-	CASSFGRDLAYEQYF	TGTGCCAGCAGCTTTGGTCGAGACTTAGCCTACGAGCAGTACTTC
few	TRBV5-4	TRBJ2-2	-	CASSPRDVTIYTGELFF	TGTGCCAGCAGCCCCCGGGACGTGACCATTTACACCGGGGAGCTGTTTTTT
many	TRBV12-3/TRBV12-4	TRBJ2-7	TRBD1	CASSRDRDEQYF	TGTGCCAGCAGCCGGGACAGGGACGAGCAGTACTTC
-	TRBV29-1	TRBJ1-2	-	CSGDRIDYGYTF	TGCAGCGGGGATAGAATCGACTATGGCTACACCTTC
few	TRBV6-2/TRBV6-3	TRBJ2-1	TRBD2	CASSYTSGGSYNEQFF	TGTGCCAGCAGTTACACCAGCGGGGGGTCCTACAATGAGCAGTTCTTC
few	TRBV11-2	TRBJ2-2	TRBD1	CASSLPQGTGELFF	TGTGCCAGCAGCTTACCACAGGGGACCGGGGAGCTGTTTTTT
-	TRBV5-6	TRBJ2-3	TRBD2	CASSPGGPTQYF	TGTGCCAGCAGCCCGGGGGGGCCTACGCAGTATTTT
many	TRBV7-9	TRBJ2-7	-	CASSLVADYYEQYF	TGTGCCAGCAGCTTAGTGGCCGATTACTACGAGCAGTACTTC
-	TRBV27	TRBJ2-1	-	CASSPPTDNNEQFF	TGTGCCAGCAGTCCCCCAACAGATAACAATGAGCAGTTCTTC
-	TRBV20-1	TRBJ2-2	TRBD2	CSARDTFAQGSGGLNTGELFF	TGCAGTGCTAGAGATACCTTTGCCCAAGGTAGCGGGGGCTTGAACACCGGGGAGCTGTTTTTT
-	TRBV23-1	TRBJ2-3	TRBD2	CASSLLKAGGTDTQYF	TGCGCCAGCAGTCTACTTAAAGCGGGGGGCACAGATACGCAGTATTTT
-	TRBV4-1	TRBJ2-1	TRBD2	CASGGGDPEQFF	TGCGCCAGCGGGGGGGGGGACCCTGAGCAGTTCTTC
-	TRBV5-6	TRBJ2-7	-	CASRTAFRSYEQYF	TGTGCCAGCAGAACCGCGTTTCGGTCCTACGAGCAGTACTTC
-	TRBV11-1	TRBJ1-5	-	CASSIEGLRGGQPQHF	TGTGCCAGCAGCATAGAAGGACTGAGAGGGGGACAGCCCCAGCATTTT
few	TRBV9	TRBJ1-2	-	CASSHTSGSTGYTF	TGTGCCAGCAGCCATACGTCGGGTTCTACTGGCTACACCTTC
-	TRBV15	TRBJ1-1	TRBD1	CATSRVADRWNSEAFF	TGTGCCACCAGCAGAGTTGCGGACAGGTGGAATTCTGAAGCTTTCTTT
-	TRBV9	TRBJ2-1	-	CASTKGGTSNNEQFF	TGTGCCAGCACCAAAGGTGGGACATCCAACAATGAGCAGTTCTTC
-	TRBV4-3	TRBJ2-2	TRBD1	CASSQDDRGEGGELFF	TGCGCCAGCAGCCAAGATGACAGGGGTGAGGGCGGGGAGCTGTTTTTT
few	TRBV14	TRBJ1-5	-	CASSQTRGNQPQHF	TGTGCCAGCAGCCAAACCCGGGGGAATCAGCCCCAGCATTTT